This record concerns one T cell receptor (beta chain) sequence. The data stem from a study of technical replicates of blood from several donors. CDR1 is SGHTS, CDR2 YDEGEE, per germline. V was clipped by 5 bases and J by 7 bases; unmatched bases: 8. The CDR3 covers 14 residues. Produced via immunoSEQ multiplex PCR; TCRdb's table is partial and in-frame only. The table shows more than 65,000 clones, with approximately 95% occurring only once. The sample taken for sequencing was T cells isolated from PBMCs. The TCR was taken from a human donor in good health. The chain is built from TRBV5-8 and TRBJ2-1, with TRBD2 matching over 8 bases. DNA of the CDR3: TGTGCCAGCAGTGGGCAGCGGGAGATAAATGAGCAGTTCTTC. Protein: CASSGQREINEQFF.